These T cell receptor beta chains were read from a single sample in a study of T cell changes during pregnancy in multiple sclerosis. TCRdb's table, derived via immunoSEQ multiplex PCR, lists solely in-frame clones and lacks some. The sample lists around 31,000 clones; 75% to 95% were seen once. The sample here was CD8+ T cells from peripheral blood mononuclear cells, taken in the second trimester of pregnancy. The source of these receptors is a female donor with multiple sclerosis, enrolled in a pregnancy study. Both conserved end residues are part of each CDR3. The order of the fields is D gene, clone size, V gene, J gene, CDR3 DNA, CDR3 protein. D genes are given only for firm matches. Size values are once, few and many counts, or a class for expanded clones, and some rows have none.

D: TRBD1
size: once
V: TRBV11-2
J: TRBJ2-2
DNA: TGTGCCAGCAGCTTAGCCCGCGGGACAGGGGGCGAGGCCGGGGAGCTGTTTTTT
CDR3: CASSLARGTGGEAGELFF

D: -
size: -
V: TRBV25-1
J: TRBJ2-2
DNA: TGTGCCAGCAGTGAGCGCCGTGGGGGCTGGAACACCGGGGAGCTGTTTTTT
CDR3: CASSERRGGWNTGELFF

D: -
size: -
V: TRBV9
J: TRBJ1-1
DNA: TGTGCCAGCAGCGCCGGGGGGTTTCCCCTTGAGGCTTTCTTT
CDR3: CASSAGGFPLEAFF

D: -
size: -
V: TRBV29-1
J: TRBJ2-7
DNA: TGCAGCGTTAAAATCGGTGACTCCTACGAGCAGTACTTC
CDR3: CSVKIGDSYEQYF

D: -
size: -
V: TRBV20-1
J: TRBJ2-7
DNA: TGCAGTGCTAGAGATTCCCAGGAGCAGTACTTC
CDR3: CSARDSQEQYF

D: TRBD2
size: -
V: TRBV18
J: TRBJ2-7
DNA: TGTGCCAGCTCACCACCTAGCGGGAGTCCTTACGAGCAGTACTTC
CDR3: CASSPPSGSPYEQYF

D: -
size: -
V: TRBV5-1
J: TRBJ2-3
DNA: TGCGCCAGCAGCTTGGCCGCTGCAGGGTGGGTGGCAGATACGCAGTATTTT
CDR3: CASSLAAAGWVADTQYF

D: TRBD1
size: -
V: TRBV19
J: TRBJ2-7
DNA: TGTGCCAGTAGTTTTTTACAGGGGATTAGCGAGCAGTACTTC
CDR3: CASSFLQGISEQYF

D: -
size: medium-sized
V: TRBV19
J: TRBJ1-1
DNA: TGTGCCAGTAGTATAGTATCAGGAGGGTTCGGCACTGAAGCTTTCTTT
CDR3: CASSIVSGGFGTEAFF

D: TRBD2
size: -
V: TRBV9
J: TRBJ2-1
DNA: TGTGCCAGCAGCGGGACTAGATGGGACAATGAGCAGTTCTTC
CDR3: CASSGTRWDNEQFF

D: TRBD1
size: -
V: TRBV9
J: TRBJ1-2
DNA: TGTGCCAGCAGCGTAGCTAGGGACAGGGAGGTGGGAGGCTACACCTTC
CDR3: CASSVARDREVGGYTF

D: -
size: -
V: TRBV13
J: TRBJ1-3
DNA: TGTGCCAGCAGCTCTTTCCTAGACGGAGTCTCTGGAAACACCATATATTTT
CDR3: CASSSFLDGVSGNTIYF

D: TRBD1
size: -
V: TRBV4-2
J: TRBJ2-1
DNA: TGTGCCAGCAGCCAAGCGTCAGGGGGCCTTGTAGCGACCCTGGAGCAGTTCTTC
CDR3: CASSQASGGLVATLEQFF

D: TRBD2
size: -
V: TRBV5-6
J: TRBJ2-7
DNA: TGTGCCAGCAGCTACACTAGCGGGAAACCCTACGAGCAGTACTTC
CDR3: CASSYTSGKPYEQYF

D: -
size: -
V: TRBV30
J: TRBJ2-1
DNA: TGTGCCTGGAGGGTTGGGGGAGGCCACAATGAGCAGTTCTTC
CDR3: CAWRVGGGHNEQFF

D: -
size: medium-sized
V: TRBV29-1
J: TRBJ2-7
DNA: TGCAGCGTTGACCAAGGCCAGGGCTCCTACGAGCAGTACTTC
CDR3: CSVDQGQGSYEQYF

D: -
size: -
V: TRBV27
J: TRBJ1-1
DNA: TGTGCCAGCACCCTAACACCTCAGGGCCCCTTTGAAGCTTTCTTT
CDR3: CASTLTPQGPFEAFF

D: TRBD1
size: -
V: TRBV6-6
J: TRBJ2-1
DNA: TGTGCCAGCAGTTATGGGACAGGGAGCGATGAGCAGTTCTTC
CDR3: CASSYGTGSDEQFF

D: -
size: once
V: TRBV27
J: TRBJ1-3
DNA: TGTGCCAGCAGTTTATCAACGGGCTCTGGAAACACCATATATTTT
CDR3: CASSLSTGSGNTIYF

D: TRBD1
size: -
V: TRBV2
J: TRBJ2-1
DNA: TGTGCCAGCATTGAGGACAGGGGTACGGATGAGCAGTTCTTC
CDR3: CASIEDRGTDEQFF

D: TRBD2
size: -
V: TRBV19
J: TRBJ2-1
DNA: TGTGCCAGTAGTATACAATCTGGACTAGCGGGAAACAATGAGCAGTTCTTC
CDR3: CASSIQSGLAGNNEQFF

D: TRBD2
size: -
V: TRBV7-3
J: TRBJ2-3
DNA: TGTGCCAGTGGGAGGTATGGCGGGAGGAGGTCAGATACGCAGTATTTT
CDR3: CASGRYGGRRSDTQYF

D: TRBD2
size: -
V: TRBV30
J: TRBJ2-1
DNA: TGTGCCTGGCTTTGGACTAGCGGTAATGAGCAGTTCTTC
CDR3: CAWLWTSGNEQFF

D: TRBD1
size: -
V: TRBV11-2
J: TRBJ2-7
DNA: TGTGCCAGCAGCACACGGGACAGGACAATCAAATACGAGCAGTACTTC
CDR3: CASSTRDRTIKYEQYF

D: TRBD1
size: -
V: TRBV13
J: TRBJ2-7
DNA: TGTGCCAGCAGCTCCTCCGGACAGGAAAACTACGAGCAGTACTTC
CDR3: CASSSSGQENYEQYF

D: -
size: -
V: TRBV9
J: TRBJ2-5
DNA: TGTGCCAGCAGCCCAGACAGTGAGACCCAGTACTTC
CDR3: CASSPDSETQYF

D: -
size: -
V: TRBV28
J: TRBJ1-2
DNA: TGTGCCAGCAGTTTGACAGCAGGTGACTATGGCTACACCTTC
CDR3: CASSLTAGDYGYTF

D: -
size: -
V: TRBV29-1
J: TRBJ2-7
DNA: TGCAGCGTTGGCGGGTCCTATTACGAGCAGTACTTC
CDR3: CSVGGSYYEQYF

D: TRBD2
size: -
V: TRBV6-5
J: TRBJ2-4
DNA: TGTGCCAGCAGCAATGAGGGACTAGCGGGAGAGGTTCAGTACTTC
CDR3: CASSNEGLAGEVQYF

D: TRBD2
size: -
V: TRBV13
J: TRBJ2-2
DNA: TGTGCCAGCAGCCCGCTGGGACTAGCGGGAGCATGGAGAACCGGGGAGCTGTTTTTT
CDR3: CASSPLGLAGAWRTGELFF

D: TRBD2
size: -
V: TRBV7-9
J: TRBJ2-5
DNA: TGTGCCAGCAGCGCTGGGGGGGAAAAGGAGACCCAGTACTTC
CDR3: CASSAGGEKETQYF

D: -
size: -
V: TRBV6-1
J: TRBJ1-2
DNA: TGTGCCAGCAGTCCTACAGGGTACGATGGCTACACCTTC
CDR3: CASSPTGYDGYTF

D: TRBD2
size: -
V: TRBV14
J: TRBJ2-1
DNA: TGTGCCAGCAACTCCGGGACTAGCGGGGGAAACTACAATGAGCAGTTCTTC
CDR3: CASNSGTSGGNYNEQFF

D: TRBD1
size: -
V: TRBV5-1
J: TRBJ1-1
DNA: TGCGCCAGCAGCGGGGACAGGGGTCGGAACACTGAAGCTTTCTTT
CDR3: CASSGDRGRNTEAFF

D: TRBD2
size: -
V: TRBV4-2
J: TRBJ2-1
DNA: TGTGCCAGCAGTCCCCGAACTAGCGGGAGGGCTAATGAGCAGTTCTTC
CDR3: CASSPRTSGRANEQFF

D: TRBD2
size: -
V: TRBV30
J: TRBJ2-2
DNA: TGTGCCTGGAAAAGAAGGCTCACCGGGAGGACCGGGGAGCTGTTTTTT
CDR3: CAWKRRLTGRTGELFF

D: -
size: -
V: TRBV5-1
J: TRBJ1-5
DNA: TGCGCCAGCAGCAGCGGTAGCAATCAGCCCCAGCATTTT
CDR3: CASSSGSNQPQHF

D: -
size: once
V: TRBV7-6
J: TRBJ1-2
DNA: TGTGCCAGCAGCCCAGACCGGGGTGGGTTCTATGGCTACACCTTC
CDR3: CASSPDRGGFYGYTF

D: -
size: -
V: TRBV6-1
J: TRBJ2-1
DNA: TGTGCCAGCAGTGGCTACAGGGGGGGGGACTTGAGCTCCTACAATGAGCAGTTCTTC
CDR3: CASSGYRGGDLSSYNEQFF